This T cell receptor (beta chain) was retrieved from a study of tumor and adjacent non-tumor tissue in lung cancer. Study-wide results and caveats: In normal lung, the top 100 clones were significantly more dominant than in tumor.

Three rounds of nested PCR, following a modified ARM-PCR protocol, produced the TCRbeta library. TCRdb passed the multiplex PCR reads through MiXCR, listing each CDR3 protein once. The profile shows tens of thousands of distinct CDR3 sequences, about 70% of them singletons. Notes on this clonotype: What it binds is unknown. One end of the junction fails to match germline, which may point to a read error.

No cell sorting was done before RNA was extracted from the tissue. The normal lung tissue was taken more than 3 cm from the tumor edge. Between August and November 2014, newly diagnosed, chemotherapy-naive lung cancer patients underwent thoracic surgery in China. The sequenced material came from distant non-tumor lung tissue. This receptor was identified in a woman in her fifties or sixties with non-small cell lung cancer.

CDR3 coding DNA: TGTGTCAGCAGCTTGAGGGGACAGGGCACCACTGAAGCCTTCTTT. Translation gives CVSSLRGQGTTEAFF. The J gene is TRBJ1-1, the V gene TRBV5-8, with 9 bases aligning to TRBD1. The germline gives CDR1 SGHTS, CDR2 YDEGEE. This CDR3 has 15 amino acids.